One sample yielded the 8 T cell receptor beta chains listed below, sequenced in a study of cytomegalovirus exposure and HLA in healthy donors. The PCR used 60 Vbeta and 13 Jbeta primers. The repertoire was sequenced with immunoSEQ multiplex PCR; TCRdb's copy has only in-frame clones and lacks some. The listing contains more than 50,000 clones. Sequencing input: PBMCs. The receptor set was obtained from a man aged 18 to 30 in good health and CMV-seropositive.

J is TRBJ2-3 and V is TRBV6-6; 10 nucleotides agree with TRBD1. Trimming took 2 bases from V and 5 from J; bases not matched to a gene: 7. The CDR3 consists of 16 residues. Germline V gives CDR1 MNHNY, CDR2 SVGAGI (reference sequence). CDR3 protein: CASSYPSTGGGDTQYF. CDR3 DNA: TGTGCCAGCAGTTACCCCTCGACAGGGGGCGGAGATACGCAGTATTTT.

The chain couples TRBV5-1 to TRBJ2-5; TRBD2 matches 7 bases. In germline, CDR1 is SGHRS, CDR2 YFSETQ. This CDR3 has 15 amino acids. V was pared by 0 bases and J by 5 bases, with 7 bases of the junction left unmatched. CDR3 protein: CASSLGTSGYETQYF. The DNA of the CDR3 is TGCGCCAGCAGCTTGGGGACTAGTGGGTATGAGACCCAGTACTTC.

The chain links TRBV7-6 to TRBJ2-3; 15 nucleotides match TRBD2. With 3 bases clipped from V and 2 bases from J, the junction kept 3 bases outside the gene matches. Germline CDR1 and CDR2: SGHVS and FNYEAQ. The CDR3 runs to 17 residues. The CDR3 is CASSFGLAGGFTDTQYF. In DNA, the CDR3 is TGTGCCAGCAGCTTCGGACTAGCGGGAGGGTTCACAGATACGCAGTATTTT.

The rearrangement joins TRBV4-2 to TRBJ2-7, with D perhaps TRBD2 (6 bases). Per the germline V gene, CDR1 is LGHNA and CDR2 is YNFKEQ. The CDR3 is made up of 11 amino acids. Trimming stripped 5 bases from V and 9 bases from J, with 11 bases between. CDR3 in DNA: TGTGCCAGCAGCTCATCGCGGGGGCAGTACTTC. This sequence encodes CASSSSRGQYF.

The V and J genes are TRBV7-6 and TRBJ2-6; TRBD1 is a possible D gene (6 bases). V was shortened by 4 bases and J by 4 bases, with 11 bases between the two germline ends. This CDR3 region has 15 residues. Germline V gene data show CDR1 as SGHVS and CDR2 as FNYEAQ. The CDR3 loop is CASSSPGVGANVLTF. The CDR3 nucleotides are TGTGCCAGCAGCTCCCCAGGGGTAGGGGCCAACGTCCTGACTTTC.

The gene calls are TRBV11-2 and TRBJ2-2, with a tentative D call TRBD2 (6 bases). This CDR3 spans 16 amino acids. From germline, CDR1 is SGHAT and CDR2 FQNNGV. Trimming took off 1 base at V and 0 bases at J, with 9 bases between the two ends. In nucleotides, the CDR3 is TGTGCCAGCAGCTTAGTAGGCGGGACGAACACCGGGGAGCTGTTTTTT. Protein sequence: CASSLVGGTNTGELFF.

V and J are TRBV19 and TRBJ2-6; D remains unclear. CDR1 and CDR2 (germline): LNHDA, SQIVND (reference sequence). The CDR3 length is 15 residues. The ends were cut back, 7 bases at V and 3 bases at J, with 13 bases in the middle. CDR3 sequence reads: CASIRGTGGANVLTF. The CDR3 nucleotides read TGTGCCAGTATTCGAGGCACTGGTGGGGCCAACGTCCTGACTTTC.

The J gene is TRBJ2-1, the V gene TRBV14, with 13 bases fitting TRBD2. The CDR3 length is 17 residues. Germline CDR1 SGHDN, CDR2 FVKESK. Trimming removed 0 bases from V and 4 bases from J; junction bases left unmatched: 3. Here the CDR3 DNA reads TGTGCCAGCAGCCAAGATACTAGCGGGAGGGTATACAATGAGCAGTTCTTC. It specifies CASSQDTSGRVYNEQFF.